What follows describes a single T cell receptor beta chain. The data are from a study of blood T cell repertoires in COVID-19. The CDR3 is 16 residues long. With 0 bases removed from V and 9 bases from J, the gap between germline ends came to 18 bases. The assay was immunoSEQ multiplex PCR, and TCRdb's table has in-frame clones only and misses some. This table holds tens of thousands of clones, less than 85% found once. The chain has TRBV23-1 and TRBJ1-5; D is uncertain. TRBV23-1 is flagged as an ORF with uncertain function. The clonotype was recovered from a woman aged 80 or over with active or convalescent COVID-19. The sample was peripheral blood. The CDR3 sequence: CASSQSRHPLAWPQHF. The CDR3 DNA is TGCGCCAGCAGTCAATCCAGACACCCCCTTGCTTGGCCCCAGCATTTT.